This T cell receptor (beta chain) emerged from a study of T cell repertoires in cytomegalovirus infection. Study background: CMV infection together with matching HLA type was indicated by public TCR beta signatures.

TCRdb redid the calling of the reads with MiXCR, one entry per CDR3 protein. The table shows 450,000 to 550,000 distinct CDR3 sequences, with 15% to 20% occurring only once. This clonotype was counted a few times. Its antigen is unknown. The CDR3 extends over 17 amino acids. The germline gives CDR1 SGHDT, CDR2 YYEEEE. V dropped 2 bases and J dropped 1 base, with 18 bases sitting between them. Study-wide findings and caveats: The response measured ex vivo was dominated by TCR beta clonotypes (HLA-C-restricted and CMV-specific). Summed public TCR beta family frequency identified CMV carriers bearing the relevant HLA.

The rearrangement uses TRBV5-6 and TRBJ1-1; no firm D call. This sequence was found in a human donor in good health (CMV status not recorded). Some clones in this sample may be carry-over from other donors' samples. The source material was CD8+ T cells from PBMCs. The CDR3 DNA reads TGTGCCAGCAGCTTACCCCCCCTAGGACGGCAGAACACTGAAGCTTTCTTT. Translation gives CASSLPPLGRQNTEAFF.